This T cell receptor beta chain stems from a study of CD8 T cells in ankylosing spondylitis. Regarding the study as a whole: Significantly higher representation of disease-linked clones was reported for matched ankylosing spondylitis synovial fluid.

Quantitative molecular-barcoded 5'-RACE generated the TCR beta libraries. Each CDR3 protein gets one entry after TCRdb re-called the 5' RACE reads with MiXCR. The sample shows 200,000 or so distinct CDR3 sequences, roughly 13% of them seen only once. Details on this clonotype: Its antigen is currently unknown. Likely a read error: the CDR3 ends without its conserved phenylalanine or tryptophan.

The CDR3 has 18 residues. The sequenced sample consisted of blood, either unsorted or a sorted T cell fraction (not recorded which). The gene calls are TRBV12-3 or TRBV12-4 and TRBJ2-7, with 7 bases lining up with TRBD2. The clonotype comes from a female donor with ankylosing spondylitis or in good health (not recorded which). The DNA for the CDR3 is TGTGCCCGCAGTTCCGCGAGGGAGGGGCTTCGCTTTTTGGGCGAGCAGTACCTC. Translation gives CARSSAREGLRFLGEQYL.